The clone carrying this T cell receptor (beta chain) was detected only a few times. Its antigen is not known. TCRdb passed the 5' RACE reads through MiXCR, listing each CDR3 protein once. Among hundreds of thousands of distinct CDR3 sequences listed, around 17% were seen once. The data were obtained in a study of T-cell memory formation after mild COVID-19. As for the study in general: Largely, the TCR clusters proved donor specific.

General observations from the study: Mainly CM and EM harbored the contracting CD4+ clones; mainly EMRA harbored the CD8+ ones.

The V gene end was trimmed by 4 bases and the J gene end by 3 bases; junction bases not matched to a gene: 11. The CDR3 has 17 residues. CDR1 and CDR2 (germline): SGHVS, FQNEAQ. Sequenced material: PBMCs or a T cell subset sorted from them (not recorded which). This sequence was found in an adult woman who had mild COVID-19 (a few samples of this study predate the infection). Cell type and time point are not known. V gene TRBV7-8 combines with J gene TRBJ1-5; 8 bases map to TRBD1. The CDR3 protein is CASSSQGALVSNQPQHF. In DNA form, the CDR3 reads TGTGCCAGCAGCTCCCAGGGGGCGCTTGTATCCAATCAGCCCCAGCATTTT.